One and the same sample provided the 23 T cell receptor beta chains below, sequenced in a study of blood T cell repertoires in COVID-19. Sequencing used immunoSEQ multiplex PCR; TCRdb keeps in-frame clones, though not all of them. This sample carries about 150,000 clones, roughly 82% of them seen once, and the ten largest clones take 9.8%. Sequencing input: peripheral blood. All receptors derive from a woman aged 45-59 years with acute or convalescent COVID-19.

With respect to this clone: Other DNA sequences in the sample encode the same CDR3. The rearrangement links TRBV3-1 (or the pseudogene TRBV3-2) to TRBJ1-5; no clear D gene. V lost 0 bases and J lost 5, with 5 bases in between. The CDR3 extends over 13 amino acids. CDR1 and CDR2 (germline): LGHDT, YNNKEL (reference sequence). The DNA of the CDR3 is TGTGCCAGCAGCCAAGATCGGGATCAGCCCCAGCATTTT. It codes for CASSQDRDQPQHF.

This sequence joins TRBV24-1 and TRBJ2-5; 9 bases align to TRBD2. V lost 9 bases, J lost 5 bases, and 9 bases stayed unmatched. This CDR3 has 14 amino acids. The germline CDR1 and CDR2 sequences are KGHDR and SFDVKD. DNA for the CDR3: TGTGCCACCGCAGGGAGTAGCGGGAGCGAGACCCAGTACTTC. This encodes CATAGSSGSETQYF.

The chain couples TRBV12-3 or TRBV12-4 to TRBJ1-3; unclear D gene. This CDR3 is built from 12 residues. The DNA for the CDR3 is TGTGCGTGCAGTCTCTCTGGAAACACCATATATTTT. Amino acids: CACSLSGNTIYF.

The chain combines TRBV7-8 with TRBJ2-5; 10 positions agree with TRBD2. The V segment lost 6 bases and the J segment 3 bases; nucleotides outside the gene matches: 4. CDR3 size: 14 residues. Germline CDR1 and CDR2: SGHVS and FQNEAQ. The CDR3 bases are TGTGCCAGCAGGCGTCTAGCGGGGGAAGAGACCCAGTACTTC. Translation: CASRRLAGEETQYF.

The CDR3 DNA follows: TGTGCCTGGAGTGTAAAGGCAGGCATCAGGAACGAGCAGTACTTC. Protein product: CAWSVKAGIRNEQYF. The chain recombines TRBV30 with TRBJ2-7; D is ambiguous. CDR3 length equals 15 residues. The germline V gene encodes CDR1 GTSNPN and CDR2 SVGIG (reference sequence). The V gene lost 0 bases and the J gene lost 5 bases, with 17 bases spanning the gap.

The chain is built from TRBV5-1 and TRBJ2-1; 7 bases agree with TRBD2. The CDR3 has 16 amino acids. CDR1 and CDR2 (germline): SGHRS, YFSETQ. With V trimmed by 4 bases and J by 6 bases, 13 bases remained unmatched. The CDR3 sequence: CASSATSARGGNEQFF. DNA for the CDR3: TGCGCCAGCAGCGCTACTAGCGCCCGAGGAGGCAATGAGCAGTTCTTC. Based on the CDR3 plus reference TRBV5-1 and TRBJ2-1, the full variable domain is KAGVTQTPRYLIKTRGQQVTLSCSPISGHRSVSWYQQTPGQGLQFLFEYFSETQRNKGNFPGRFSGRQFSNSRSEMNVSTLELGDSALYLCASSATSARGGNEQFFGPGTRLTVL.

The chain couples TRBV5-4 to TRBJ2-2; TRBD1 is a possible D gene (6 bases). With 4 bases removed from V and 1 base from J, the gap between germline ends came to 14 bases. The CDR3 length is 16 residues. Germline-derived CDR1 and CDR2 are SGHNT and YYREEE (reference sequence). This chain's CDR3 is CASSAAGTRNTGELFF. CDR3 DNA: TGTGCCAGCAGCGCCGCCGGGACACGGAACACCGGGGAGCTGTTTTTT.

The V gene is TRBV19, the J gene TRBJ1-4; 9 nucleotides agree with TRBD1. The CDR3 contains 15 residues. The ends lost 9 bases at V and 3 bases at J; junction bases unmatched: 8. CDR1 is LNHDA, CDR2 SQIVND, per germline (reference sequence). In nucleotides, the CDR3 is TGTGCCAGCCACGGGACAGGGAATGCTAATGAAAAACTGTTTTTT. Its translation is CASHGTGNANEKLFF.

V is TRBV2 and J is TRBJ2-7; 7 nucleotides agree with TRBD1. Germline-derived CDR1 and CDR2 are SNHLY and FYNNEI. CDR3 length: 14 residues. Losses at the gene ends were 5 bases for V and 0 bases for J; bases not matched to a gene: 4. The CDR3 DNA reads TGTGCCAGCAGTACGGACAGGAGCTCCTACGAGCAGTACTTC. This encodes CASSTDRSSYEQYF.

The rearrangement joins TRBV6-5 to TRBJ1-4, with a weak D call TRBD1 (6 bases). Germline lookup yields CDR1 MNHEY and CDR2 SVGAGI. V shed 0 bases and J shed 7 bases, with 15 bases lying between them. The CDR3 loop spans 16 amino acids. The CDR3 loop reads CASSYSTPGAGEKLFF. The CDR3 DNA is TGTGCCAGCAGTTACTCGACTCCAGGGGCGGGTGAAAAACTGTTTTTT.

This clone was seen only once. The chain couples TRBV27 to TRBJ1-5; D is perhaps TRBD1 (6 bases). The CDR3 consists of 12 residues. V was clipped by 6 bases and J by 11 bases, with 14 bases between them. Per the germline V gene, CDR1 is MNHEY and CDR2 is SMNVEV (reference sequence). CDR3 protein: CASRSDRSSQHF. The CDR3 DNA sequence: TGTGCCAGCAGATCCGACAGGAGTTCCCAGCATTTT.

The rearrangement links TRBV6-5 to TRBJ1-3; the match to TRBD1 covers 8 bases. The CDR3 runs 14 residues. Germline V CDR1 and CDR2: MNHEY, SVGAGI. Germline trimming cut 6 bases from V and 2 bases from J; bases unmatched to any gene: 3. The CDR3 DNA reads TGTGCCAGCAGGGTACAGGGGGCTGGAAACACCATATATTTT. This gives the protein CASRVQGAGNTIYF.

This rearrangement joins TRBV11-3 to TRBJ2-3; D perhaps matches TRBD1 (5 bases). V was trimmed by 6 bases and J by 1 base, leaving 8 bases between them. The germline V gene encodes CDR1 SGHNT and CDR2 YENEEA. This CDR3 is built from 13 residues. The CDR3 loop reads CASSLQGTDTQYF. For the CDR3, the DNA is TGTGCCAGCAGTTTACAGGGCACAGATACGCAGTATTTT.

V gene TRBV19 combines with J gene TRBJ1-1; the match to TRBD1 covers 8 bases. This CDR3 has 14 residues. Unmatched junction bases numbered 10, after V lost 5 bases and J lost 8 bases. The germline V gene encodes CDR1 LNHDA and CDR2 SQIVND (reference sequence). CDR3 amino acids: CASSARQGLGEAFF. The CDR3 nucleotides are TGTGCCAGTAGTGCCCGACAGGGGCTGGGGGAAGCTTTCTTT.

The V call is TRBV9, the J call TRBJ1-2, with D unresolved. The CDR3 is 17 amino acids. V lost 3 bases, J lost 0 bases, and 18 bases lay in between. Germline V gene sequence: CDR1 SGDLS, CDR2 YYNGEE. The CDR3, as DNA: TGTGCCAGCAGCGCATCAGCGAAGACGGGGACTAACTATGGCTACACCTTC. Translation: CASSASAKTGTNYGYTF.

The rearrangement links TRBV4-3 to TRBJ1-3; TRBD1 might be the D (6 bases). This CDR3 is built from 15 residues. The V and J ends lost 4 bases and 0 bases respectively, with 10 bases between them. The V gene's germline CDR1 is LGHNA and CDR2 YSLEER. The CDR3 region is CASSRTGYSGNTIYF. The CDR3 DNA reads as TGCGCCAGCAGCCGAACAGGGTACTCTGGAAACACCATATATTTT.

The J gene is TRBJ1-1, the V gene TRBV9; D call uncertain. The CDR3 runs to 18 residues. The germline CDR1 and CDR2 sequences are SGDLS and YYNGEE. Trimming cost V 0 bases and J 0 bases, with 18 bases left between them. CDR3: CASSVVSSWSPMNTEAFF. The CDR3 DNA reads TGTGCCAGCAGCGTAGTTAGTTCGTGGAGTCCTATGAACACTGAAGCTTTCTTT.

V usage is TRBV2 and J usage is TRBJ2-1, with 13 positions matching TRBD2. The V gene end was trimmed by 5 bases and the J gene end by 7 bases; junction bases not matched to a gene: 8. The CDR3 extends over 16 amino acids. Germline V lookup: CDR1 SNHLY, CDR2 FYNNEI. CDR3 nucleotides: TGTGCCAGCAGTTGGGGACTAGCGGGGATTTTGAATGAGCAGTTCTTC. Translating gives CASSWGLAGILNEQFF.

The V gene is TRBV27, the J gene TRBJ2-7, with TRBD2 matching 7 bases. Trimming cost V 2 bases and J 3 bases; bases outside gene matches: 4. This CDR3 has 14 amino acids. Germline V gene lookup returns CDR1 MNHEY and CDR2 SMNVEV (reference sequence). CDR3 in amino acids: CASSLREGNYEQYF. The DNA for the CDR3 is TGTGCCAGCAGTTTAAGGGAGGGCAACTACGAGCAGTACTTC.

In DNA, the CDR3 is TGTGCCAGCAGCCCCGAACAGGGGGCATACGAGCAGTACTTC. This gives the protein CASSPEQGAYEQYF. The chain recombines TRBV4-2 with TRBJ2-7; 9 nucleotides line up with TRBD1. With V trimmed by 4 bases and J by 4 bases, 5 bases remained unmatched. The CDR3 spans 14 residues. Looked up from germline, CDR1 is LGHNA and CDR2 is YNFKEQ.

J is TRBJ2-1 and V is TRBV9; 7 bases are shared with TRBD1. This CDR3 spans 15 amino acids. The junction had 2 bases not matched to a gene; V was cut back by 0 bases and J by 2 bases. Germline CDR1 SGDLS, CDR2 YYNGEE. The CDR3 DNA reads TGTGCCAGCAGCGTAGCCAGGGGGACCTACAATGAGCAGTTCTTC. Protein: CASSVARGTYNEQFF.

The chain joins TRBV6-5 to TRBJ2-3; weak D call: TRBD2 (5 bases). The CDR3 has 14 amino acids. Germline lookup yields CDR1 MNHEY and CDR2 SVGAGI. V lost 6 bases to trimming and J lost 1 base, with 11 bases between them. CDR3 DNA sequence: TGTGCCAGCAGGAGCGGTGCGGGCACAGATACGCAGTATTTT. It translates to CASRSGAGTDTQYF.

The DNA for the CDR3 is TGTGCCAGCAGTCTCCCCGGCGGGGGGACTGAAGCTTTCTTT. Translating gives CASSLPGGGTEAFF. The gene calls are TRBV11-2 and TRBJ1-1; D is possibly TRBD1 (5 bases). The CDR3 is made up of 14 amino acids. V shed 6 bases and J shed 5 bases, with 16 bases lying between them. Germline CDR1 reads SGHAT; CDR2 reads FQNNGV.